This TCR beta chain was captured by sequencing in a study of blood T cells in healthy people across ages. Looked up from germline, CDR1 is SQVTM and CDR2 is ANQGSEA. V lost 6 bases to trimming and J lost 3 bases, with 17 bases between them. This CDR3 region has 14 residues. Sample-barcoded 5' priming and a J-beta primer mix drove a second PCR of roughly 6 to 12 cycles. MiXCR was run by TCRdb on the 5' RACE reads, yielding one entry per CDR3 protein. The sample includes more than 900,000 distinct CDR3 sequences, 25% to 30% of them seen just once. The donors, healthy Caucasians from Russia, were aged 6 to 90. The same sample was also studied in work on T cells of mothers and their children. This second study says: Overlap measured in related mother-child pairs was slightly, non-significantly higher than in unrelated pairs.

The specimen sequenced was blood. The rearrangement uses TRBV29-1 and TRBJ1-1; D is possibly TRBD1 (6 bases). The TCR sequence derives from a woman in her forties in good health. The CDR3 bases are TGCAGCGTCGCTACAGGGTCGGGGCACACTGAAGCTTTCTTT. This encodes CSVATGSGHTEAFF.